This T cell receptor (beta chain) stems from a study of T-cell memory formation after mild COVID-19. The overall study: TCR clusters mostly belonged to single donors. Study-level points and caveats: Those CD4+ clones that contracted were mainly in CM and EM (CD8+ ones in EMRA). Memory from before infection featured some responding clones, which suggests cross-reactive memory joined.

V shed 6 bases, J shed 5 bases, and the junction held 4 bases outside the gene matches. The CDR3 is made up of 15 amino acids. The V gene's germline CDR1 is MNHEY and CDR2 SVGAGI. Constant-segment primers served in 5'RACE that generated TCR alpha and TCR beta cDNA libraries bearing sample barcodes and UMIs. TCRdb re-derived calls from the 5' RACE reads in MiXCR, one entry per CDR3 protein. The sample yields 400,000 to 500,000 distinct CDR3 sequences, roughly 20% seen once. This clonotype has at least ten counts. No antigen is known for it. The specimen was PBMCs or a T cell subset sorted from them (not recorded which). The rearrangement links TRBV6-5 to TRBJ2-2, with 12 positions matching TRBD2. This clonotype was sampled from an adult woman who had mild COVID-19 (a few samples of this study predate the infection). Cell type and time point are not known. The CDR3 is CASSPGLAGTGELFF. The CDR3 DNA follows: TGTGCCAGCAGCCCCGGACTAGCGGGAACCGGGGAGCTGTTTTTT.